This T cell receptor beta chain was profiled in a study of T cell repertoires in cytomegalovirus infection. Study-level background: The public TCR beta signatures pointed to both CMV infection and matching HLA type.

The CDR3 is 14 residues long. The V gene lost 5 bases and the J gene lost 8 bases, with 16 bases spanning the gap. Per germline, CDR1 SGHTA and CDR2 FQGTGA. Notes on the study in general: Cumulative frequency (of public TCR beta family members) identified carriers of CMV plus the relevant HLA. HLA-C-restricted CMV clonotypes gave the most frequent clonotype in two of eight donors.

TCRdb re-derived calls from the reads in MiXCR, one entry per CDR3 protein. This sample has more than 200,000 distinct CDR3 sequences, with 8% to 9.5% found just once. The table lists this clonotype with many counts. The antigen is unknown. The chain is built from TRBV7-3 and TRBJ2-1, with a possible D match to TRBD2 (5 bases). Source material: PBMCs. The source is a human donor in good health (CMV status not recorded). Some clones in this sample may be carry-over from other donors' samples. This CDR3 reads CASSRQPGLHEQFF. DNA of the CDR3: TGTGCCAGCAGCCGGCAACCGGGGTTGCATGAGCAGTTCTTC.